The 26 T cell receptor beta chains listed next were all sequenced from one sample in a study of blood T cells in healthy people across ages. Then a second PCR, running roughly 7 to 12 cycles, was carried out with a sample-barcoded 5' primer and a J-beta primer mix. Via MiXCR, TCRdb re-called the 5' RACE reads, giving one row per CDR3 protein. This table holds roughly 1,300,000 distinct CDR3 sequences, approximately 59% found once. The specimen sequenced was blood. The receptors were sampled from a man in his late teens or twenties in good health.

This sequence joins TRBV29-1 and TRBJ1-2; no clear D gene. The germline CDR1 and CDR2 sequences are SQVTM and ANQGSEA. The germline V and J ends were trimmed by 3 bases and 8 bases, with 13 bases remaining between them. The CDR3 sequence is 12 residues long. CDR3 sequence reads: CSVDSGSRGYTF. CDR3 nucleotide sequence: TGCAGCGTTGATTCGGGCAGTAGAGGCTACACCTTC.

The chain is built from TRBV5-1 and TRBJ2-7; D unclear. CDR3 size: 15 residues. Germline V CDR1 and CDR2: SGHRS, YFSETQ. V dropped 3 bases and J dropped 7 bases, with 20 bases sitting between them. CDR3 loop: CASSYDRSSYNEQYF. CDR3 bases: TGCGCCAGCAGCTATGACCGGTCCTCCTACAATGAGCAGTACTTC.

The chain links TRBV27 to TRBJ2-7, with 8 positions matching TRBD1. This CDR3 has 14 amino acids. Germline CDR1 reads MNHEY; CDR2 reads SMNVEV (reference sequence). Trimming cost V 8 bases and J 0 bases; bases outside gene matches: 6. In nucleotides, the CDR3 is TGTGCCAGCCATGGACAGGGAAGCTCCTACGAGCAGTACTTC. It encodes CASHGQGSSYEQYF.

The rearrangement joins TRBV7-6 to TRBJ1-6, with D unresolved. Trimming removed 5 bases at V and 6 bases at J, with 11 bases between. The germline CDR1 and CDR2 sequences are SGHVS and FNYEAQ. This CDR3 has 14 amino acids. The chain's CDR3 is CASSPIASNSPLHF. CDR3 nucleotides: TGTGCCAGCAGCCCGATAGCGAGTAATTCACCCCTCCACTTT.

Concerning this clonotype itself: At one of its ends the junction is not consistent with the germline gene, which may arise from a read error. CDR3 bases: TGTGCCAGCAGTTTAGGAACTAGGCCCCACAATGAGCAGTTCTTC. Its protein product is CASSLGTRPHNEQFF. V gene TRBV7-2 combines with J gene TRBJ2-1, with D possibly matching TRBD2 (5 bases). The CDR3 extends over 15 amino acids. Per the germline V gene, CDR1 is SGHTA and CDR2 is FQGNSA.

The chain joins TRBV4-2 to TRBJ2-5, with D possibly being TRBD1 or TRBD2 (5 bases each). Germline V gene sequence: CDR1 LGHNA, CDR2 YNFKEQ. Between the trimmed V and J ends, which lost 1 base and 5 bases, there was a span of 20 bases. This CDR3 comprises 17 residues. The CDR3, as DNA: TGTGCCAGCAGCCAAGGTTGGGGCGTTCTGGGACCGGAGACCCAGTACTTC. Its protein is CASSQGWGVLGPETQYF.

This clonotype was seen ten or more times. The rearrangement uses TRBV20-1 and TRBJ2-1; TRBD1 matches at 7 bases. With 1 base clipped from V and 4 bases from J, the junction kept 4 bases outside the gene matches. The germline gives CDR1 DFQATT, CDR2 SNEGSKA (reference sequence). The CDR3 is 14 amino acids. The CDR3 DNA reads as TGCAGTGCTAGAGGGGCCAGGGGGTACAATGAGCAGTTCTTC. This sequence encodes CSARGARGYNEQFF.

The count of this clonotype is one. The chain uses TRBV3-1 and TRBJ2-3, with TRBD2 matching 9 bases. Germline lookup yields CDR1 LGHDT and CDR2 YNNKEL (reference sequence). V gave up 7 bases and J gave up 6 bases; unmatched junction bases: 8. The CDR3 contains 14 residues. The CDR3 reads CASTSAGGRDTQYF. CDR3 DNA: TGTGCCAGCACCTCGGCGGGGGGGAGGGATACGCAGTATTTT.

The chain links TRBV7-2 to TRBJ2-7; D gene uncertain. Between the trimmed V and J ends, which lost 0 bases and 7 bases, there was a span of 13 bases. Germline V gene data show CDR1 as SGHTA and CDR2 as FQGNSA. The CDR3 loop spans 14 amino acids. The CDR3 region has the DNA TGTGCCAGCAGCTTAGCACGGGTCGCCAATGAGCAGTACTTC. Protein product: CASSLARVANEQYF.

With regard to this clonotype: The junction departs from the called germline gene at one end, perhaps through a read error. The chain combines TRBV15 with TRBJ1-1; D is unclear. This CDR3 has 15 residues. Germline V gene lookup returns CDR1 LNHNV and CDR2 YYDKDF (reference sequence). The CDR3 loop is CATSGDATANTEAFF. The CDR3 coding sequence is TGTGCCACCAGCGGAGACGCGACCGCGAACACTGAAGCTTTCTTT.

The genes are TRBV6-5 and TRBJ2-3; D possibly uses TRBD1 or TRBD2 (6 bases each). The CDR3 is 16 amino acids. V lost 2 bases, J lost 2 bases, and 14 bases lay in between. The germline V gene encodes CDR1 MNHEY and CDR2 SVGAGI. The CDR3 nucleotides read TGTGCCAGCAGTTACAGGTGGGGGGCCTCCACAGATACGCAGTATTTT. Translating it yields CASSYRWGASTDTQYF.

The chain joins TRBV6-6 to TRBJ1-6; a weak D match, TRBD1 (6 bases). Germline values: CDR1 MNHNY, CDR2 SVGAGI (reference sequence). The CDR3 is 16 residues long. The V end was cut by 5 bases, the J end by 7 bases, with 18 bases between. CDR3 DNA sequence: TGTGCCAGCAGTCGCTCCCCGGGGGCAGACAATTCACCCCTCCACTTT. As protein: CASSRSPGADNSPLHF.

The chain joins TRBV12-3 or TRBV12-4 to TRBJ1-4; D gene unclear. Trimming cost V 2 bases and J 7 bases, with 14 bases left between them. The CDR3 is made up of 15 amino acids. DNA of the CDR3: TGTGCCAGCAGTTTAAAGGTTGGCGGGGTTGAAAAACTGTTTTTT. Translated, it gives CASSLKVGGVEKLFF.

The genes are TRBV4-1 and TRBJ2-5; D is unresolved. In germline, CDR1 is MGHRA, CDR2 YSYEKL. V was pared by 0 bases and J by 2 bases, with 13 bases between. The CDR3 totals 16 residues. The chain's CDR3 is CASSQEQSPKQETQYF. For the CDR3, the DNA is TGCGCCAGCAGCCAAGAACAGTCACCAAAGCAAGAGACCCAGTACTTC.

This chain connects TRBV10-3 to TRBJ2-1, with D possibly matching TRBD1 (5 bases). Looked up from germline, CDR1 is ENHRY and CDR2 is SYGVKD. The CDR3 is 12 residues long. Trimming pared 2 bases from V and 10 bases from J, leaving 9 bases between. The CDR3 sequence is CAISEKGQEQFF. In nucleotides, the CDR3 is TGTGCCATCAGTGAGAAGGGGCAGGAGCAGTTCTTC.

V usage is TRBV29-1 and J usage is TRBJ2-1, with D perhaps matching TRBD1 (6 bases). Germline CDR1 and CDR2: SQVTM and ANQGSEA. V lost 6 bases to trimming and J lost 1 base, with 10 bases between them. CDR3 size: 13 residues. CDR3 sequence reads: CSVVQGSYNEQFF. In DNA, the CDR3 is TGCAGCGTAGTCCAGGGGTCCTACAATGAGCAGTTCTTC.

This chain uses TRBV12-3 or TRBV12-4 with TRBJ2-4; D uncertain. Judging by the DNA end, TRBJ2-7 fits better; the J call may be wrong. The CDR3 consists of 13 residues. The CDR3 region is CASSLLGIDEQYF. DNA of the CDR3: TGTGCCAGCAGTTTACTAGGGATCGACGAGCAGTACTTC.

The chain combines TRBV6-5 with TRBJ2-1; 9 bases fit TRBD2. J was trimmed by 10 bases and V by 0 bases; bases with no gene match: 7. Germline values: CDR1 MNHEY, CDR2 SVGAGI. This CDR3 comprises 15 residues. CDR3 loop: CASSYSRLADYEQFF. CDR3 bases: TGTGCCAGCAGTTACTCGAGACTAGCGGATTACGAGCAGTTCTTC.

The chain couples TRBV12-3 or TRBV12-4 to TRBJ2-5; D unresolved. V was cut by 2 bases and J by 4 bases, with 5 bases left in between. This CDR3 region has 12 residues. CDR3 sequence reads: CASSLKGETQYF. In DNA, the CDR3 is TGTGCCAGCAGTTTAAAGGGAGAGACCCAGTACTTC.

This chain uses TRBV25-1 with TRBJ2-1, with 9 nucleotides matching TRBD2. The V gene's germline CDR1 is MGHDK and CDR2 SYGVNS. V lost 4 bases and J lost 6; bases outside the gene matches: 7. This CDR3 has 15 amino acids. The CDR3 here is CASSVYSGGPNEQFF. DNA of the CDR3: TGTGCCAGCAGTGTCTATAGCGGGGGACCCAATGAGCAGTTCTTC.

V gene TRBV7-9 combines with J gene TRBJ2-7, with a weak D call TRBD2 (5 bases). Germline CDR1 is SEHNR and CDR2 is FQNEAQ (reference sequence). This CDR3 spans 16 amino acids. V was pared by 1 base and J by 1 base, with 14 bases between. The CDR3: CASSLGPRGGSYEQYF. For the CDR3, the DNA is TGTGCCAGCAGCTTAGGACCGCGTGGCGGGTCCTACGAGCAGTACTTC.

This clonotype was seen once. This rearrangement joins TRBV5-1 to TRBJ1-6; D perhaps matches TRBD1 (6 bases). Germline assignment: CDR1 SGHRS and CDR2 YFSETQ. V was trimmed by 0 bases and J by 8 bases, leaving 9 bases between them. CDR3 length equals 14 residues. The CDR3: CASSLGGQHSPLHF. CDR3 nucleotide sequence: TGCGCCAGCAGCTTGGGCGGACAGCATTCACCCCTCCACTTT.

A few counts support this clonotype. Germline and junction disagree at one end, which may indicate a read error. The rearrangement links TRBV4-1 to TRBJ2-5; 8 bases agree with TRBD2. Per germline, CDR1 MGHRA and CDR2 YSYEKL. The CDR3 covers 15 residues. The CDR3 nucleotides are TGTGCCAGCAGCCAAGACAGCGGGGGAGGAGAGACCCAGTACTTC. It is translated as CASSQDSGGGETQYF.

CDR3 in DNA: TGTGCCAGCACCTTTATCGGGGGTAGAAACACCATATATTTT. This gives the protein CASTFIGGRNTIYF. J is TRBJ1-3 and V is TRBV6-5; the D gene is possibly TRBD1 (5 bases). V gave up 7 bases and J gave up 5 bases, with 15 bases separating them. The CDR3 has 14 residues. Germline V CDR1 and CDR2: MNHEY, SVGAGI.

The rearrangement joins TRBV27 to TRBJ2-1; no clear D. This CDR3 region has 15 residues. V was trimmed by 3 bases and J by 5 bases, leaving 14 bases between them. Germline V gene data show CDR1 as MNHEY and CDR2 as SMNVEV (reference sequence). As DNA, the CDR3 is TGTGCCAGCAGTTTCACCACCACCCCAGACAATGAGCAGTTCTTC. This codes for CASSFTTTPDNEQFF.

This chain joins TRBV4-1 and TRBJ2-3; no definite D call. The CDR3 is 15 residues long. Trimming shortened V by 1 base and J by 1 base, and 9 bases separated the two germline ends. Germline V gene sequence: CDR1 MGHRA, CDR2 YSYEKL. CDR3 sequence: CASSQASLGTDTQYF. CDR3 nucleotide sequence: TGCGCCAGCAGCCAAGCCTCTTTGGGCACAGATACGCAGTATTTT.